This TCR beta chain is drawn from a study of control samples from healthy donors and cancer patients (dated by TCRdb to 2019 to 2021). Turning to this clone: Its antigen is still unknown. Base quality data are lacking; no much larger clone is found one base away.

The receptor library was made with the immunoSEQ multiplex PCR assay. TCRdb took this table from immuneACCESS and kept in-frame rearrangements with V and J called. Such tables lack part of the clones; where checked against another copy, unresolved V genes explain under half of the gap, and the rest is unexplained. In all, the sample holds tens of thousands of clones, and approximately 90% of those were seen once. The ten largest clones add up to 1.5% to 2% of the sample. CDR1 MNHEY and CDR2 SVGEGT were looked up in the germline V gene. V is pared back by 5 bases and J by 3 bases, with 14 bases lying between the germline termini. From its cysteine to its phenylalanine, the CDR3 spans 14 amino acids. Only CDR3 DNA is held: 42 bases, read in frame from base 1.

The sequenced sample was PBMCs. The clonotype comes from a woman in her fifties or sixties with head and neck cancer. Recombination linked TRBV6-2 or TRBV6-3 to TRBJ2-7; no D gene can be assigned with confidence. The CDR3 reads as follows: CASSHEIWGYEQYF. The DNA reads TGTGCCAGCAGTCATGAAATTTGGGGCTACGAGCAGTACTTC.